This T cell receptor beta chain was profiled in a study of vaccination and CD4 T cells after COVID-19. Via MiXCR, TCRdb re-called the PCR reads, giving one row per CDR3 protein. The table has about 21,000 distinct CDR3 sequences, under 60% seen once. V was pared by 1 base and J by 4 bases, with 23 bases between. Germline-derived CDR1 and CDR2 are LNHDA and SQIVND (reference sequence). There are 19 residues in the CDR3. This specimen consisted of CD4+ T cells from blood, obtained before SARS-CoV-2 vaccination. The TCR originated in a human donor who had recovered from COVID-19. This sequence joins TRBV19 and TRBJ1-5, with TRBD1 as a possible D gene (6 bases). CDR3 nucleotides: TGTGCCAGTAGTATAGGGTTCCAACAGGGCGAAGGAATTAATCAGCCCCAGCATTTT. Translation: CASSIGFQQGEGINQPQHF.